This T cell receptor (beta chain) was sequenced for a study of cytomegalovirus exposure and HLA in healthy donors. The PCR was carried out with 60 Vbeta primers and 13 Jbeta primers. The repertoire was sequenced with immunoSEQ multiplex PCR; TCRdb's copy has only in-frame clones and lacks some. The sample has 150,000 or so clones; roughly 73% are singletons. From germline, CDR1 is KGHSH and CDR2 LQKENI. V shed 3 bases and J shed 0 bases, with 7 bases lying between them. The CDR3 is made up of 14 amino acids. This receptor was identified in a young woman in good health and CMV-seronegative. The sequenced sample consisted of PBMCs. The J gene is TRBJ2-3, the V gene TRBV18; tentatively, D is TRBD1 (6 bases). CDR3 coding DNA: TGTGCCAGCTCACCGCAGGGGAGCACAGATACGCAGTATTTT. Translating it yields CASSPQGSTDTQYF. The full variable domain, its missing parts supplied by reference TRBV18 and TRBJ2-3, is NAGVMQNPRHLVRRRGQEARLRCSPMKGHSHVYWYRQLPEEGLKFMVYLQKENIIDESGMPKERFSAEFPKEGPSILRIQQVVRGDSAAYFCASSPQGSTDTQYFGPGTRLTVL.